The rows below give T cell receptor beta chains drawn from one sample of a study of T cell changes during pregnancy in multiple sclerosis. Method: immunoSEQ multiplex PCR; TCRdb's copy keeps in-frame clones and lacks some. The sample holds under 75,000 clones, about 94% seen once. The specimen was peripheral blood, collected in the third trimester of pregnancy. The receptors here all came from a female donor in good health, enrolled as a control in a pregnancy study. Each CDR3 is given with its conserved first and last residue. Each record gives: J gene, D gene, clone size, V gene, CDR3 protein, CDR3 DNA. A D gene is named only where the DNA matches it firmly. Size tells how often a clone was seen (once, few, many) or the class of an expanded clone, and some rows leave it out.

TRBJ1-1 | - | once | TRBV5-1 | CASTRGMNTEAFF | TGCGCCAGCACCCGAGGCATGAACACTGAAGCTTTCTTT
TRBJ1-2 | - | - | TRBV15 | CATSRVAQGYNYGYTF | TGTGCCACCAGCAGAGTTGCTCAGGGATATAACTATGGCTACACCTTC
TRBJ1-5 | - | - | TRBV19 | CASSIANPTGFQPQHF | TGTGCCAGTAGTATAGCGAACCCAACAGGGTTTCAGCCCCAGCATTTT
TRBJ1-3 | TRBD1 | - | TRBV5-1 | CASSLPTGDGNTIYF | TGCGCCAGCAGCTTACCAACAGGGGATGGAAACACCATATATTTT
TRBJ1-2 | TRBD1 | - | TRBV4-1 | CASSQDRSGQGVTNYGYTF | TGCGCCAGCAGCCAAGATCGGTCGGGACAGGGGGTAACTAACTATGGCTACACCTTC
TRBJ1-6 | - | - | TRBV7-9 | CASSPLSDYNSPLHF | TGTGCCAGCAGCCCCCTCAGTGACTATAATTCACCCCTCCACTTT
TRBJ2-1 | TRBD1 | - | TRBV7-3 | CASSGTGTDGEQFF | TGTGCCAGCAGCGGAACCGGGACAGACGGTGAGCAGTTCTTC
TRBJ2-7 | - | - | TRBV5-6 | CASSLVSVRTYEQYF | TGTGCCAGCAGCTTGGTTAGTGTACGAACGTACGAGCAGTACTTC
TRBJ2-1 | TRBD1 | - | TRBV19 | CASSIAVPGGRNEQFF | TGTGCCAGTAGTATAGCCGTACCAGGGGGAAGGAATGAGCAGTTCTTC
TRBJ1-3 | TRBD1 | - | TRBV13 | CASSLGVQGAEDTIYF | TGTGCCAGCAGCTTAGGTGTTCAGGGGGCCGAAGACACCATATATTTT
TRBJ1-4 | TRBD1 | - | TRBV28 | CASSFRQGANEKLFF | TGTGCCAGCAGTTTTCGCCAGGGGGCTAATGAAAAACTGTTTTTT
TRBJ2-1 | - | - | TRBV7-2 | CASSPGLEHNEQFF | TGTGCCAGCAGCCCCGGACTTGAGCACAATGAGCAGTTCTTC
TRBJ1-1 | - | - | TRBV29-1 | CSVTRGGSAVEAFF | TGCAGCGTTACCCGGGGGGGATCAGCCGTTGAAGCTTTCTTT
TRBJ2-3 | TRBD2 | - | TRBV6-5 | CASSWTSGSTDTQYF | TGTGCCAGCAGTTGGACTAGCGGGAGCACAGATACGCAGTATTTT
TRBJ2-7 | - | - | TRBV7-9 | CASSLPPVYEQYF | TGTGCCAGCAGCCTCCCCCCGGTCTACGAGCAGTACTTC
TRBJ2-1 | - | - | TRBV7-8 | CASSLAGLGDNEQFF | TGTGCCAGCAGCTTAGCGGGATTAGGGGATAATGAGCAGTTCTTC
TRBJ1-4 | TRBD1 | few | TRBV4-2 | CASSQNRGEGEKLFF | TGTGCCAGCAGCCAAAACAGGGGAGAGGGTGAAAAACTGTTTTTT
TRBJ2-1 | - | - | TRBV5-1 | CASSLGRENEQFF | TGCGCCAGCAGCTTGGGCCGAGAAAATGAGCAGTTCTTC
TRBJ1-4 | - | - | TRBV7-9 | CASSRGGATNEKLFF | TGTGCCAGCAGCCGCGGAGGGGCAACTAATGAAAAACTGTTTTTT
TRBJ2-1 | TRBD2 | - | TRBV6-4 | CASSGLPTSGRLNEQFF | TGTGCCAGCAGTGGCCTCCCGACTAGCGGGAGGCTCAATGAGCAGTTCTTC